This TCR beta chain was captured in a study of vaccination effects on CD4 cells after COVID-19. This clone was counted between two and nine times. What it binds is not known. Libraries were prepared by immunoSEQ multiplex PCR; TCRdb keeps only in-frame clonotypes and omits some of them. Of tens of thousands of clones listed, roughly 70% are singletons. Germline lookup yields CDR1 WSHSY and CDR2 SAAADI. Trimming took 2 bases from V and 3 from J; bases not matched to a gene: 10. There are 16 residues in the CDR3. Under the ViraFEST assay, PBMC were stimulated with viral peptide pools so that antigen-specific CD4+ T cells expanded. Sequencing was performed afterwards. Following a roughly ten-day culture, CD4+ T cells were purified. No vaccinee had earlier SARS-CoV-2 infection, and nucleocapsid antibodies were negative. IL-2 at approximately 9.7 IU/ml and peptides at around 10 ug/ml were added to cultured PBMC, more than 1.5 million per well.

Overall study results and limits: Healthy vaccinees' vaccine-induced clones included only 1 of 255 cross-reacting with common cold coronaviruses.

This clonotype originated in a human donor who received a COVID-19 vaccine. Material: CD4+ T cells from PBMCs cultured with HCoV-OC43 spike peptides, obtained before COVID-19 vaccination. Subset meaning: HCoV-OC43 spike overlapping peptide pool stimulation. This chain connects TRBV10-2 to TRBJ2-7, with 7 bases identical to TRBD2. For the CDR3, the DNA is TGCGCCAGCAGTGAGGGTCAACGGGCGGGAGACTACGAGCAGTACGTC. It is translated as CASSEGQRAGDYEQYV.